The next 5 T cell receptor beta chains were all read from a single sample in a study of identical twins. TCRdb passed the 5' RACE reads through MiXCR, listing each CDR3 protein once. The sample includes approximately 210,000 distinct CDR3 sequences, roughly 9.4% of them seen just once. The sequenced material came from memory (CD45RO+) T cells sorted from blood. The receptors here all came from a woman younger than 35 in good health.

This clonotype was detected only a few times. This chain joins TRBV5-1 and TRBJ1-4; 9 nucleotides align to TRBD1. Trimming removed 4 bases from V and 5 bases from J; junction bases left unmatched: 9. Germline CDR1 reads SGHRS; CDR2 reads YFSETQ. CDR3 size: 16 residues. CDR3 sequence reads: CASSPRLTGGNEKLFF. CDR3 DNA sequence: TGCGCCAGCAGCCCACGTTTGACAGGGGGAAATGAAAAACTGTTTTTT.

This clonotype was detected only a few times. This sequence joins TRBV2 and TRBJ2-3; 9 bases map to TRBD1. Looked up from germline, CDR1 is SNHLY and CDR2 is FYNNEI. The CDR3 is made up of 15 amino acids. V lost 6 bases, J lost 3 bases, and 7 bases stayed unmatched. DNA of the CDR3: TGTGCCAGCAGCGTGGGACAGGGTGGGACAGATACGCAGTATTTT. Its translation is CASSVGQGGTDTQYF.

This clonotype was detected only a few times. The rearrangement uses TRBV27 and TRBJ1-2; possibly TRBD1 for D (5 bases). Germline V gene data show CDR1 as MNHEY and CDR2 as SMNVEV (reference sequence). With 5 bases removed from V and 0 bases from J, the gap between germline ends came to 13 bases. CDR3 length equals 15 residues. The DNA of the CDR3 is TGTGCCAGCAGTCCCTCGACAGATACTAACTATGGCTACACCTTC. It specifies CASSPSTDTNYGYTF.

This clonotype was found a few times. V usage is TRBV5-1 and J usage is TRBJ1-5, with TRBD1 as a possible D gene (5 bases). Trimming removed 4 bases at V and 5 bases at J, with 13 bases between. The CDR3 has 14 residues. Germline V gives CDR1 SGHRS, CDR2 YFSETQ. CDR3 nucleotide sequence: TGCGCCAGCAGCCTTGACAGCTCTCATCAGCCCCAGCATTTT. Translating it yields CASSLDSSHQPQHF.

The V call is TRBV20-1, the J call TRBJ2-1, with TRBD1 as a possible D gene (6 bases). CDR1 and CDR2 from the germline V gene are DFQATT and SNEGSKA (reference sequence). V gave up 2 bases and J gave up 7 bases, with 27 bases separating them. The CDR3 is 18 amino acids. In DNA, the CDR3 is TGCAGTGCTAGACGAAACCCAGGACAGTCGACCTGGGGGAATGAGCAGTTCTTC. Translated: CSARRNPGQSTWGNEQFF.